Below, 20 T cell receptor beta chains from the same sample are listed, as sequenced in a study of blood T cell repertoires in COVID-19. The data were produced by immunoSEQ multiplex PCR, yet TCRdb's version contains in-frame clones alone and is incomplete. The table has more than 110,000 clones, 79% seen once; the top ten hold roughly 3.6%. Sequenced sample: peripheral blood. The origin of the receptors is a man between 60 and 70 years old with acute or convalescent COVID-19.

The CDR3 loop is CASSIGFVGPQHF. For the CDR3, the DNA is TGTGCCAGTAGTATTGGCTTCGTTGGGCCCCAGCATTTT. The chain links TRBV19 to TRBJ1-5; D gene uncertain. Germline CDR1 is LNHDA and CDR2 is SQIVND (reference sequence). Deletions cut 3 bases from V and 9 bases from J, with 12 bases between. The CDR3 runs 13 residues.

The V and J genes are TRBV7-8 and TRBJ2-6, with D possibly being TRBD1 (5 bases). Germline V CDR1 and CDR2: SGHVS, FQNEAQ. This CDR3 spans 14 amino acids. V lost 5 bases to trimming and J lost 1 base, with 6 bases between them. This CDR3 reads CASSPGSGANVLTF. The CDR3 bases are TGTGCCAGCAGCCCAGGGTCTGGGGCCAACGTCCTGACTTTC. Complete variable domain (other parts from reference TRBV7-8 and TRBJ2-6): GAGVSQSPRYKVAKRGQDVALRCDPISGHVSLFWYQQALGQGPEFLTYFQNEAQLDKSGLPSDRFFAERPEGSVSTLKIQRTQQEDSAVYLCASSPGSGANVLTFGAGSRLTVL.

Here the CDR3 reads CASSRMVTTGVYTEAFF. The CDR3 DNA sequence: TGTGCCAGCAGTCGAATGGTGACCACAGGGGTCTACACTGAAGCTTTCTTT. The genes are TRBV27 and TRBJ1-1; TRBD1 aligns across 7 bases. The CDR3 is made up of 17 amino acids. J was trimmed by 3 bases and V by 5 bases; bases with no gene match: 15. Germline assignment: CDR1 MNHEY and CDR2 SMNVEV (reference sequence).

The chain links TRBV5-8 to TRBJ1-4; D gene uncertain. The CDR3 has 15 residues. Between the trimmed V and J ends, which lost 4 bases and 0 bases, there was a span of 10 bases. In germline, CDR1 is SGHTS, CDR2 YDEGEE. The CDR3: CASSRIGTTNEKLFF. The CDR3 DNA reads TGTGCCAGCAGCCGAATCGGTACAACTAATGAAAAACTGTTTTTT.

The V and J genes are TRBV7-9 and TRBJ1-2, with a possible D match to TRBD1 (6 bases). The V end was cut by 1 base, the J end by 2 bases, with 11 bases between. Germline V lookup: CDR1 SEHNR, CDR2 FQNEAQ (reference sequence). The CDR3 spans 15 residues. The CDR3 loop reads CASSLGGGGNYGYTF. The DNA of the CDR3 is TGTGCCAGCAGCTTAGGGGGAGGGGGAAACTATGGCTACACCTTC. The full variable domain, in which reference TRBV7-9 and TRBJ1-2 provide the parts outside the CDR3, is DTGVSQNPRHKITKRGQNVTFRCDPISEHNRLYWYRQTLGQGPEFLTYFQNEAQLEKSRLLSDRFSAERPKGSFSTLEIQRTEQGDSAMYLCASSLGGGGNYGYTFGSGTRLTVV.

The chain combines TRBV30 with TRBJ2-5; D possibly corresponds to TRBD1 (5 bases). This CDR3 spans 12 amino acids. Trimming took 3 bases from V and 6 from J, leaving 11 bases between them. The V gene's germline CDR1 is GTSNPN and CDR2 SVGIG (reference sequence). The CDR3 is CAWRGDTKTQYF. The CDR3 bases are TGTGCCTGGAGAGGGGATACGAAGACCCAGTACTTC.

V gene TRBV3-1 (or the pseudogene TRBV3-2) combines with J gene TRBJ1-3; 9 nucleotides align to TRBD1. Germline values: CDR1 LGHDT, CDR2 YNNKEL (reference sequence). After removal of 4 bases from V and 9 bases from J, the junction contained 7 bases not matched to a gene. This CDR3 region has 14 residues. CDR3 in amino acids: CASSRGQGSGTIYF. The CDR3 DNA reads TGTGCCAGCAGCCGAGGACAGGGGTCGGGCACCATATATTTT.

The V and J genes are TRBV4-1 and TRBJ1-1; D gene uncertain. Germline V gene sequence: CDR1 MGHRA, CDR2 YSYEKL. The CDR3 contains 14 residues. Trimming shortened V by 1 base and J by 5 bases, and 11 bases separated the two germline ends. The DNA of the CDR3 is TGCGCCAGCAGCCAAGGCCCGGGAGGGACTGAAGCTTTCTTT. It codes for CASSQGPGGTEAFF.

The chain links TRBV28 to TRBJ2-7; 7 nucleotides line up with TRBD2. The trim removed 6 bases at V and 0 bases at J, leaving 2 bases unmatched. CDR3 size: 13 residues. Germline V lookup: CDR1 MDHEN, CDR2 SYDVKM. CDR3 nucleotides: TGTGCCAGCAGGCTAGCGGACTCCTACGAGCAGTACTTC. It codes for CASRLADSYEQYF.

The chain joins TRBV2 to TRBJ1-1; 11 bases line up with TRBD1. This CDR3 comprises 15 residues. Trimming removed 5 bases from V and 0 bases from J; junction bases left unmatched: 2. CDR1 and CDR2 from the germline V gene are SNHLY and FYNNEI. DNA for the CDR3: TGTGCCAGCAGTTCGGACAGGGGGCTGAACACTGAAGCTTTCTTT. Its protein is CASSSDRGLNTEAFF.

V is TRBV6-2 or TRBV6-3 and J is TRBJ2-7; TRBD1 aligns across 9 bases. The junction had 6 bases not matched to a gene; V was cut back by 6 bases and J by 3 bases. CDR1 is MNHEY, CDR2 SVGEGT, per germline. The CDR3 totals 14 residues. CDR3 residues: CASSPGTGIYEQYF. CDR3 in DNA: TGTGCCAGCAGCCCCGGGACAGGGATCTACGAGCAGTACTTC.

This chain uses TRBV7-2 with TRBJ2-7; TRBD2 matches at 9 bases. CDR3 length equals 14 residues. After removal of 1 base from V and 5 bases from J, the junction contained 3 bases not matched to a gene. Germline CDR1 and CDR2: SGHTA and FQGNSA. CDR3 loop: CASSLGTSVHEQYF. The CDR3 DNA reads TGTGCCAGCAGCTTAGGGACTAGCGTCCACGAGCAGTACTTC.

The rearrangement uses TRBV7-9 and TRBJ1-1; 8 bases match TRBD1. The length of the CDR3 is 12 residues. With 5 bases clipped from V and 11 bases from J, the junction kept 7 bases outside the gene matches. Germline CDR1 SEHNR, CDR2 FQNEAQ (reference sequence). CDR3 in amino acids: CASSQDRGRAFF. CDR3 sequence (DNA): TGTGCCAGCAGCCAAGACAGGGGCCGTGCTTTCTTT.

This clone was recorded once. The chain is built from TRBV18 and TRBJ2-3; weak D call: TRBD1 (6 bases). Trimming removed 4 bases from V and 8 bases from J, with 22 bases in between. Germline V CDR1 and CDR2: KGHSH, LQKENI. This CDR3 has 16 residues. The CDR3 DNA reads as TGTGCCAGCTCACAATTGGGCAGGGGAAATGATGGTACGCAGTATTTT. It specifies CASSQLGRGNDGTQYF.

The gene calls are TRBV29-1 and TRBJ1-2; 10 bases align to TRBD1. Unmatched junction bases numbered 8, after V lost 6 bases and J lost 7 bases. This CDR3 comprises 13 residues. In germline, CDR1 is SQVTM, CDR2 ANQGSEA. Here the CDR3 reads CSVAGQGSGGYTF. The CDR3 bases are TGCAGCGTAGCGGGACAGGGGAGCGGTGGCTACACCTTC.

The CDR3 DNA is TGTGCCACCAGCCCCCTGAGAGAGGGCGTACTGTTTTTT. As protein: CATSPLREGVLFF. The V gene is TRBV15, the J gene TRBJ1-4; D uncertain. CDR3 size: 13 residues. From germline, CDR1 is LNHNV and CDR2 YYDKDF (reference sequence). Trimming pared 5 bases from V and 13 bases from J, leaving 17 bases between. Based on the CDR3 plus reference TRBV15 and TRBJ1-4, the full variable domain is DAMVIQNPRYQVTQFGKPVTLSCSQTLNHNVMYWYQQKSSQAPKLLFHYYDKDFNNEADTPDNFQSRRPNTSFCFLDIRSPGLGDTAMYLCATSPLREGVLFFGSGTQLSVL.

This chain uses TRBV5-4 with TRBJ2-7; TRBD1 matches at 9 bases. Germline assignment: CDR1 SGHNT and CDR2 YYREEE (reference sequence). J gave up 6 bases and V 0 bases, and 7 bases lay outside the gene matches. The CDR3 length is 15 residues. As DNA, the CDR3 is TGTGCCAGCAGCTTGGCCGAGGGACAGGGCCCCGAGCAGTACTTC. The encoded protein is CASSLAEGQGPEQYF.

This chain links TRBV27 with TRBJ1-2, with 7 bases aligning to TRBD1. The trim removed 0 bases at V and 5 bases at J, leaving 3 bases unmatched. CDR1 is MNHEY, CDR2 SMNVEV, per germline (reference sequence). The CDR3 has 14 amino acids. DNA of the CDR3: TGTGCCAGCAGTTTATCAGGGGGCGCGTATGGCTACACCTTC. It specifies CASSLSGGAYGYTF.

V is TRBV10-3 and J is TRBJ2-1, with TRBD2 matching over 7 bases. The CDR3 runs 16 residues. Unmatched junction bases numbered 7, after V lost 0 bases and J lost 5 bases. Per the germline V gene, CDR1 is ENHRY and CDR2 is SYGVKD. The CDR3, as DNA: TGTGCCATCAGTGAGTCTAGGGGAGGGCCCGACAATGAGCAGTTCTTC. Encoded protein: CAISESRGGPDNEQFF.

V is TRBV19 and J is TRBJ2-1, with D possibly matching TRBD2 (6 bases). Per the germline V gene, CDR1 is LNHDA and CDR2 is SQIVND (reference sequence). Trimming cost V 6 bases and J 3 bases, with 15 bases left between them. The CDR3 extends over 15 amino acids. CDR3 residues: CASSKSGEFYNEQFF. CDR3 DNA: TGTGCCAGTAGCAAATCGGGAGAGTTCTACAATGAGCAGTTCTTC.